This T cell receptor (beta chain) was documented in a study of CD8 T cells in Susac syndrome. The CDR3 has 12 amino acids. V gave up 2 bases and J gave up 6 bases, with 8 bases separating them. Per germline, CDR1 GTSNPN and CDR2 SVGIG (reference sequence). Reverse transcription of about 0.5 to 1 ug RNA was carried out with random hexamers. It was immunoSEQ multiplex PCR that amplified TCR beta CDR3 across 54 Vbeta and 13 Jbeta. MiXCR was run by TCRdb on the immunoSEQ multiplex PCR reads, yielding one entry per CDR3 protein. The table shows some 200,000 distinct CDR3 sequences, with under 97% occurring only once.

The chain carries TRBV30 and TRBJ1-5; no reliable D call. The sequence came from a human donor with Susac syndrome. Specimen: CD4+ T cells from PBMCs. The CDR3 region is CAWSRLGQPQHF. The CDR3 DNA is TGTGCCTGGAGTCGCCTTGGTCAGCCCCAGCATTTT.